These 13 T cell receptor beta chains were all obtained from the same sample, sequenced in a study of blood T cell repertoires in COVID-19. Clones were read by immunoSEQ multiplex PCR, and TCRdb kept only the in-frame ones, dropping some. The sample has 150,000 or so clones, roughly 86% seen once. The sample comprised peripheral blood. Every receptor here comes from a man in his forties or fifties with active or convalescent COVID-19.

The chain couples TRBV19 to TRBJ1-1; D call uncertain. From germline, CDR1 is LNHDA and CDR2 SQIVND (reference sequence). Trimming took off 10 bases at V and 3 bases at J, with 21 bases between the two ends. This CDR3 region has 15 residues. The CDR3 bases are TGTGCCACCCTAGCCGCTGCTCGTCCAGACACTGAAGCTTTCTTT. Its protein is CATLAAARPDTEAFF. The full variable domain, its missing parts supplied by reference TRBV19 and TRBJ1-1, is DGGITQSPKYLFRKEGQNVTLSCEQNLNHDAMYWYRQDPGQGLRLIYYSQIVNDFQKGDIAEGYSVSREKKESFPLTVTSAQKNPTAFYLCATLAAARPDTEAFFGQGTRLTVV.

The chain joins TRBV7-8 to TRBJ1-6; no reliable D call. CDR1 and CDR2 from the germline V gene are SGHVS and FQNEAQ. Trimming took 5 bases from V and 9 from J, leaving 17 bases between them. CDR3 size: 15 residues. For the CDR3, the DNA is TGTGCCAGCAGCCCCCCTGACGGGGTGAGTTCACCCCTCCACTTT. This encodes CASSPPDGVSSPLHF.

V is TRBV4-3 and J is TRBJ1-2; D ambiguous. Germline V gene lookup returns CDR1 LGHNA and CDR2 YSLEER. This CDR3 contains 13 residues. Trimming shortened V by 0 bases and J by 5 bases, and 7 bases separated the two germline ends. This chain's CDR3 is CASSQDTRYGYTF. The CDR3, as DNA: TGCGCCAGCAGCCAAGATACGAGGTATGGCTACACCTTC.

The V gene is TRBV5-1, the J gene TRBJ2-6; weak D call: TRBD2 (5 bases). Looked up from germline, CDR1 is SGHRS and CDR2 is YFSETQ. This CDR3 has 17 amino acids. Trimming took 0 bases from V and 1 from J, leaving 11 bases between them. In DNA form, the CDR3 reads TGCGCCAGCAGCTTGGTTCCAGGAGGTTCTGGGGCCAACGTCCTGACTTTC. Translating gives CASSLVPGGSGANVLTF.

The CDR3 sequence: CASSVATGGEARELFF. The CDR3 nucleotides read TGTGCCAGCAGCGTAGCTACAGGGGGGGAGGCCCGGGAGCTGTTTTTT. The gene calls are TRBV9 and TRBJ2-2; weak D call: TRBD1 (8 bases). Germline V gene lookup returns CDR1 SGDLS and CDR2 YYNGEE. Trimming left V 0 bases short and J 9 bases short, with 18 bases between. CDR3 length: 16 residues.

As to this clone: One end of the junction fails to match germline, which may point to a read error. This chain uses TRBV7-7 with TRBJ2-5; 7 nucleotides agree with TRBD1. Germline lookup yields CDR1 SSHAT and CDR2 FNYEAQ (reference sequence). This CDR3 comprises 13 residues. CDR3 sequence: CASSPGTEETQYF. CDR3 sequence (DNA): TGTGCTAGCAGTCCAGGGACAGAAGAGACCCAGTACTTC.

The chain employs TRBV28 and TRBJ1-5; D remains unclear. The V end was cut by 3 bases, the J end by 0 bases, with 9 bases between. This CDR3 has 15 amino acids. Germline CDR1 and CDR2: MDHEN and SYDVKM. The DNA of the CDR3 is TGTGCCAGCAGTTTCGCGGGGAATAGCAATCAGCCCCAGCATTTT. Translation: CASSFAGNSNQPQHF.

This clone came up a few times. The J gene is TRBJ1-6, the V gene TRBV7-9; 7 bases map to TRBD1. There are 15 residues in the CDR3. Per germline, CDR1 SEHNR and CDR2 FQNEAQ (reference sequence). J lost 9 bases, V lost 5 bases, and 10 bases had no gene match. CDR3 nucleotide sequence: TGTGCCAGCAGCCGTAGTACAGGGGTCGGTTCACCCCTCCACTTT. This gives the protein CASSRSTGVGSPLHF.

V usage is TRBV25-1 and J usage is TRBJ2-3; 7 bases are a match to TRBD1. The CDR3 loop spans 16 amino acids. CDR1 is MGHDK and CDR2 is SYGVNS in the germline V gene. J gave up 2 bases and V 3 bases, and 8 bases lay outside the gene matches. This CDR3 is CASSDRTGTDTDTQYF. The CDR3 nucleotides read TGTGCCAGCAGTGACCGAACCGGGACAGACACAGATACGCAGTATTTT. The entire variable domain, with the rest obtained from reference TRBV25-1 and TRBJ2-3, is as follows: EADIYQTPRYLVIGTGKKITLECSQTMGHDKMYWYQQDPGMELHLIHYSYGVNSTEKGDLSSESTVSRIRTEHFPLTLESARPSHTSQYLCASSDRTGTDTDTQYFGPGTRLTVL.

The rearrangement uses TRBV11-3 and TRBJ2-7; the D is unclear. Germline V CDR1 and CDR2: SGHNT, YENEEA. The CDR3 is made up of 12 amino acids. Trimming cost V 3 bases and J 5 bases, with 8 bases left between them. The CDR3 is CASSFSFHEQYF. The CDR3 DNA reads TGTGCCAGCAGCTTTTCCTTCCACGAGCAGTACTTC. The full variable domain, with the rest looked up from reference TRBV11-3 and TRBJ2-7, is EAGVVQSPRYKIIEKKQPVAFWCNPISGHNTLYWYLQNLGQGPELLIRYENEEAVDDSQLPKDRFSAERLKGVDSTLKIQPAELGDSAVYLCASSFSFHEQYFGPGTRLTVT.

V gene TRBV5-4 combines with J gene TRBJ2-5; the D gene is possibly TRBD1 (6 bases). Trimming left V 0 bases short and J 2 bases short, with 14 bases between. CDR1 is SGHNT and CDR2 is YYREEE in the germline V gene (reference sequence). The CDR3 consists of 16 residues. The CDR3 reads CASSLEGGSAQETQYF. The DNA for the CDR3 is TGTGCCAGCAGCTTGGAAGGGGGTTCAGCTCAAGAGACCCAGTACTTC.

The chain is built from TRBV18 and TRBJ1-5; a weak D match, TRBD1 (5 bases). V was trimmed by 6 bases and J by 7 bases, leaving 13 bases between them. The CDR3 loop spans 13 amino acids. Germline V gene sequence: CDR1 KGHSH, CDR2 LQKENI. In nucleotides, the CDR3 is TGTGCCAGCTCGGGGGGAACTAAACAGCCCCAGCATTTT. It encodes CASSGGTKQPQHF.

V gene TRBV6-5 combines with J gene TRBJ1-2, with D tentatively TRBD1 (6 bases). With 0 bases removed from V and 4 bases from J, the gap between germline ends came to 15 bases. The germline CDR1 and CDR2 sequences are MNHEY and SVGAGI. This CDR3 has 16 residues. CDR3 sequence: CASSYSTQGRAYGYTF. CDR3 DNA sequence: TGTGCCAGCAGTTACTCGACCCAGGGGCGCGCCTATGGCTACACCTTC.